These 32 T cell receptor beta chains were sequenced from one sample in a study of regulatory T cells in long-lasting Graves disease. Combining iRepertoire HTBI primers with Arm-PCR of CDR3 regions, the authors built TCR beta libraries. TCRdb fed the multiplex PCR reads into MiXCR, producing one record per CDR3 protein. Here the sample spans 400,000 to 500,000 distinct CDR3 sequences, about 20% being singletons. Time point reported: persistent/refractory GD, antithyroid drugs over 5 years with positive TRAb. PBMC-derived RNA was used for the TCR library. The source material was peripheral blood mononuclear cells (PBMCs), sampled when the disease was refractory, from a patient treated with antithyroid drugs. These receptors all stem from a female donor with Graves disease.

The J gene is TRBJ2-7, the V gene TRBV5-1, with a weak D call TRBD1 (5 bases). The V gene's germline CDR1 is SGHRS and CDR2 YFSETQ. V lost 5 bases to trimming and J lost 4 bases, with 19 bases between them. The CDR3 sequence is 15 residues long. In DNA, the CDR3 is TGCGCCAGCAGAAGGGGTTCAGGTCCCCCTTACGAGCAGTACTTC. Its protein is CASRRGSGPPYEQYF.

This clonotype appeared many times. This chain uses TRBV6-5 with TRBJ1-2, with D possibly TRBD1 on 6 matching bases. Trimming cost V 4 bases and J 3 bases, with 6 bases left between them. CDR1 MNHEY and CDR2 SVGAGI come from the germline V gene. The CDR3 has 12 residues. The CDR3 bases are TGTGCCAGCAGTTCAGGGGACTATGGCTACACCTTC. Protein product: CASSSGDYGYTF.

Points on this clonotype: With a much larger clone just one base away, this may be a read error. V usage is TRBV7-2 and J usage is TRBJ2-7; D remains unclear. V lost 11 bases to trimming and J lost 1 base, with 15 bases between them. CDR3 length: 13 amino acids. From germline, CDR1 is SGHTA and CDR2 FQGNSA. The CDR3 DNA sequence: TGTGCCGCCCGATCGGGTTCGTCCTACGAGCAGTACTTC. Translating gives CAARSGSSYEQYF.

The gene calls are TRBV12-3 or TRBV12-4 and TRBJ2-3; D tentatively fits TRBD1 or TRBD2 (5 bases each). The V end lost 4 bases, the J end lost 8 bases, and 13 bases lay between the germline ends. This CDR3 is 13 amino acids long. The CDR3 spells CASSSGPTATQYF. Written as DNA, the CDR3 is TGTGCCAGCAGTTCGGGACCGACGGCTACGCAGTATTTT.

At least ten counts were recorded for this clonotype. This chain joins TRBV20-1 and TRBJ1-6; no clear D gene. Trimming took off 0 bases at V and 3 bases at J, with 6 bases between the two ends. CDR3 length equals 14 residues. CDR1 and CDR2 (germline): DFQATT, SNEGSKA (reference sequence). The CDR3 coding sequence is TGCAGTGCTAGAGACGGGGACTATAATTCACCCCTCCACTTT. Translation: CSARDGDYNSPLHF.

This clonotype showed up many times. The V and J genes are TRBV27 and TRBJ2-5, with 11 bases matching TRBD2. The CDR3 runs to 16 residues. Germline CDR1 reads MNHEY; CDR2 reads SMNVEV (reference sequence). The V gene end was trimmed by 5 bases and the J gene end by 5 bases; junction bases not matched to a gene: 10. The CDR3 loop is CASSLYSGRGGETQYF. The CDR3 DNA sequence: TGTGCCAGCAGTCTTTATAGCGGGAGGGGCGGTGAGACCCAGTACTTC.

The CDR3 loop reads CSALGQGNYEQYF. The CDR3 DNA reads as TGCAGCGCGCTCGGACAGGGAAACTACGAGCAGTACTTC. This chain links TRBV29-1 with TRBJ2-7, with TRBD1 matching 8 bases. This CDR3 comprises 13 residues. Germline lookup yields CDR1 SQVTM and CDR2 ANQGSEA. The V and J ends lost 7 bases and 3 bases, in that order; junction bases with no gene match: 8.

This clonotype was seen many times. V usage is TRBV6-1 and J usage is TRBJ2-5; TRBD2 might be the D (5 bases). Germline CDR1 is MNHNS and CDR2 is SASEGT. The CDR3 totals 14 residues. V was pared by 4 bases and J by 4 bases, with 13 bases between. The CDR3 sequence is CASSGRGARETQYF. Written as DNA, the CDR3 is TGTGCCAGCAGTGGCCGGGGTGCGCGAGAGACCCAGTACTTC.

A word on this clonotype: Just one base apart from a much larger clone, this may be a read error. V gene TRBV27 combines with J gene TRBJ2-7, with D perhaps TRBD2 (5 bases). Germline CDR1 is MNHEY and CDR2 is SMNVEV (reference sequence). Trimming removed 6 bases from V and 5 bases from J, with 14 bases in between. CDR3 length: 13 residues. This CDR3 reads CASRSYLRDEQYF. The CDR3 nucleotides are TGTGCCAGCAGATCATATCTGAGGGACGAGCAGTACTTC.

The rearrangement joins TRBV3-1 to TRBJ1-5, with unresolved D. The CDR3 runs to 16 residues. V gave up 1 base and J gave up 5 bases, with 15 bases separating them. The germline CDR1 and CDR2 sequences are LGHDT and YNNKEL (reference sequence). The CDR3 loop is CASSQGANSHYQPQHF. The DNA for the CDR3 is TGTGCCAGCAGCCAAGGTGCGAACAGTCATTATCAGCCCCAGCATTTT.

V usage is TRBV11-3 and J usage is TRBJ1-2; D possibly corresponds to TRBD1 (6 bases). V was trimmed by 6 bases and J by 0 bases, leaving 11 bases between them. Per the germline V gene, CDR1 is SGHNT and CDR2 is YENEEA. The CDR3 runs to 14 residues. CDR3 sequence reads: CASSRGAANYGYTF. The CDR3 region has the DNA TGTGCCAGCAGTCGGGGGGCTGCTAACTATGGCTACACCTTC.

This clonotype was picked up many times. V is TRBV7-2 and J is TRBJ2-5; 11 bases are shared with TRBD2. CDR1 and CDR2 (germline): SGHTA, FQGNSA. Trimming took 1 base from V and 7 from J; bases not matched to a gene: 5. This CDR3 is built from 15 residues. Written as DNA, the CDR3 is TGTGCCAGCAGCTTAGGCCTAGCGGGAGGAGGGACCCAGTACTTC. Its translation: CASSLGLAGGGTQYF.

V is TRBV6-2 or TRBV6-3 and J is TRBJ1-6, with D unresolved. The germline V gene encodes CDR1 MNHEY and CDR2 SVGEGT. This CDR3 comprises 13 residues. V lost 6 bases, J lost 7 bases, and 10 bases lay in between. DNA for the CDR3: TGTGCCAGCAGCGATCCGGGCAATTCACCCCTCCACTTT. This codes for CASSDPGNSPLHF.

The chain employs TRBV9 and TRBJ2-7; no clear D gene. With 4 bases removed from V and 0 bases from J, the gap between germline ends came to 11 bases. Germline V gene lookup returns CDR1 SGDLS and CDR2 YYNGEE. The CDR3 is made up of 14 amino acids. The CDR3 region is CASSFQDLSYEQYF. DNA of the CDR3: TGTGCCAGCAGCTTCCAAGACCTCTCCTACGAGCAGTACTTC.

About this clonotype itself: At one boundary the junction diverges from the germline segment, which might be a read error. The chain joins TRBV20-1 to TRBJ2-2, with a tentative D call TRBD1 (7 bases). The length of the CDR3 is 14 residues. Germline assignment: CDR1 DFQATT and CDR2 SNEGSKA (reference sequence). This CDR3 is CSATGEDATGELFF. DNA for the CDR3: TGCAGCGCTACAGGGGAGGACGCCACCGGGGAGCTGTTTTTT.

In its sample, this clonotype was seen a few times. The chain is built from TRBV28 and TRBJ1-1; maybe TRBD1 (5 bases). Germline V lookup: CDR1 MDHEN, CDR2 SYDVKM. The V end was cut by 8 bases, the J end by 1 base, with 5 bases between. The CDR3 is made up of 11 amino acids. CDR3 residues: CASGTNTEAFF. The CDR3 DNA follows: TGTGCCAGCGGGACGAACACTGAAGCTTTCTTT.

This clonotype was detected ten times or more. This CDR3 reads CSALLGYEQYF. CDR3 nucleotides: TGCAGCGCCCTTCTGGGGTACGAGCAGTACTTC. This rearrangement joins TRBV29-1 to TRBJ2-7, with no clear D. The ends were cut back, 7 bases at V and 4 bases at J, with 11 bases in the middle. Germline V gene sequence: CDR1 SQVTM, CDR2 ANQGSEA. The CDR3 is made up of 11 amino acids.

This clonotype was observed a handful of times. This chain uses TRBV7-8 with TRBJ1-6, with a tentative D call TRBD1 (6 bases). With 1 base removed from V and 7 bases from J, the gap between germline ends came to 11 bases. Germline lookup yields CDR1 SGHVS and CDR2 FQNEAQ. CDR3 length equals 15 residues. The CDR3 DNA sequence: TGTGCCAGCAGCTTAGGTGGGACAAAGAATTCACCCCTCCACTTT. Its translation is CASSLGGTKNSPLHF.

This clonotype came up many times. CDR3 protein: CASSYRGLNTEAFF. CDR3 sequence (DNA): TGTGCCAGCAGTTATCGGGGACTGAACACTGAAGCTTTCTTT. The genes are TRBV6-5 and TRBJ1-1; D might be TRBD1 (5 bases). The germline gives CDR1 MNHEY, CDR2 SVGAGI. CDR3 length: 14 amino acids. V was trimmed by 3 bases and J by 0 bases, leaving 8 bases between them.

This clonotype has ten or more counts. The CDR3 reads CASSRGTARPYF. As DNA, the CDR3 is TGTGCCAGCAGTCGTGGGACTGCCCGACCGTACTTC. The rearrangement uses TRBV12-3 or TRBV12-4 and TRBJ2-5, with D tentatively TRBD2 (6 bases). The V end lost 5 bases, the J end lost 13 bases, and 17 bases lay between the germline ends. This CDR3 is 12 amino acids long.

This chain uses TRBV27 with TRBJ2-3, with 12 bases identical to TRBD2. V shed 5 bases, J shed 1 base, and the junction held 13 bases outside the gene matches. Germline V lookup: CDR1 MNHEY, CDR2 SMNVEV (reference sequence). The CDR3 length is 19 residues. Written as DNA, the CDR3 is TGTGCCAGCAGTCCCTCTAGCGGGAGGGCCCTCGGTGGCACAGATACGCAGTATTTT. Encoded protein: CASSPSSGRALGGTDTQYF.

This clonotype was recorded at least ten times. Here the CDR3 reads CASTKVGTVMNTEAFF. In DNA form, the CDR3 reads TGTGCCAGCACCAAAGTAGGGACAGTTATGAACACTGAAGCTTTCTTT. The V call is TRBV12-3 or TRBV12-4, the J call TRBJ1-1, with 7 bases that match TRBD1. The CDR3 consists of 16 residues. Germline trimming cut 7 bases from V and 0 bases from J; bases unmatched to any gene: 11.

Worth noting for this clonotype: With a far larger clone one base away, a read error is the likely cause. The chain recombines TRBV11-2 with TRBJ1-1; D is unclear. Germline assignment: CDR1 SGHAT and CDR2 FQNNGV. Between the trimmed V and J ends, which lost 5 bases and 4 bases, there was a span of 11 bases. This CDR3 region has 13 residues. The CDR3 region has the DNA TGTGCCAGCAGCCTTGAACAGCGCACTGAAGCTTTCTTT. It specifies CASSLEQRTEAFF. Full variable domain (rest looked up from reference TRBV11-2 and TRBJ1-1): EAGVAQSPRYKIIEKRQSVAFWCNPISGHATLYWYQQILGQGPKLLIQFQNNGVVDDSQLPKDRFSAERLKGVDSTLKIQPAKLEDSAVYLCASSLEQRTEAFFGQGTRLTVV.

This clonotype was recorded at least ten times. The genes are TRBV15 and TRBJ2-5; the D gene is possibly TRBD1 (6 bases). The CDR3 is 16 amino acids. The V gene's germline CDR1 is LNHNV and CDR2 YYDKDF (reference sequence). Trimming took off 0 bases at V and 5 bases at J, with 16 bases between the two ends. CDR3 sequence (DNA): TGTGCCACCAGCAGAGAAGGCCAGGGGTCACGGGAGACCCAGTACTTC. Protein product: CATSREGQGSRETQYF.

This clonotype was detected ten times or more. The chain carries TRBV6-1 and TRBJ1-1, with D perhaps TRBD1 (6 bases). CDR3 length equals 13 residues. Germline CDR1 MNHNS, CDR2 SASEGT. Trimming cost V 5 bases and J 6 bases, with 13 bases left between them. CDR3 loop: CASSQQGRPEAFF. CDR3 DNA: TGTGCCAGCAGTCAACAGGGTCGGCCTGAAGCTTTCTTT.

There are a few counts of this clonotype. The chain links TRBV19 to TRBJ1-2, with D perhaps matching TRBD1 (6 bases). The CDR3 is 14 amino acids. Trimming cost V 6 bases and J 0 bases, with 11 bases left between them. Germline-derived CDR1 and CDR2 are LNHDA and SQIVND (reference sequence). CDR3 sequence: CASSRDTSNYGYTF. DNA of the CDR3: TGTGCCAGTAGCCGGGACACCTCTAACTATGGCTACACCTTC.

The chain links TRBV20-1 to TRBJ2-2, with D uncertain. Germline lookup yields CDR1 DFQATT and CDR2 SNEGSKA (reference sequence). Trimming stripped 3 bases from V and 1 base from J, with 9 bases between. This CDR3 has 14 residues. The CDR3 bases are TGCAGTGCTAGGAGTAACCTGAACACCGGGGAGCTGTTTTTT. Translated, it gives CSARSNLNTGELFF.

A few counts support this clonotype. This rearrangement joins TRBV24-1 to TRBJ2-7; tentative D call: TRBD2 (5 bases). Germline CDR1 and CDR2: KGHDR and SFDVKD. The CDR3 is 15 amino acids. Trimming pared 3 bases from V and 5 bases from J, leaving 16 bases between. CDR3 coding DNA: TGTGCCACCAGTGATCCCTCTAGAGGGATTCACGAGCAGTACTTC. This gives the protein CATSDPSRGIHEQYF.

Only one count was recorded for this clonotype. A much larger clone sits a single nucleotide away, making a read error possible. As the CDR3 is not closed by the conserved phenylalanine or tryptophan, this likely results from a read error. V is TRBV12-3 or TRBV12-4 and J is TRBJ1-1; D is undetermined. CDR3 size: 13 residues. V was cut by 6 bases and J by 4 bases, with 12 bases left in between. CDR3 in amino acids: CASRRSQATEAFL. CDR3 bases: TGTGCCAGCAGACGATCCCAGGCCACTGAAGCTTTCCTT.

CDR3 loop: CATSVGGAGELFF. CDR3 in DNA: TGTGCCACCAGTGTTGGGGGAGCCGGGGAGCTGTTTTTT. This chain uses TRBV24-1 with TRBJ2-2; D possibly uses TRBD1 or TRBD2 (5 bases each). The ends were cut back, 5 bases at V and 6 bases at J, with 9 bases in the middle. The CDR3 spans 13 residues. Germline assignment: CDR1 KGHDR and CDR2 SFDVKD.

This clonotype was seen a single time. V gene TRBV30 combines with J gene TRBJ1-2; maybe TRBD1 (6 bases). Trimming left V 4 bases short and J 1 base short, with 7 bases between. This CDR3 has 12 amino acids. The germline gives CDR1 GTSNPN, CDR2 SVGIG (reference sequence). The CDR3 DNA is TGTGCCTGGACAGGGGATAACTATGGCTACACCTTC. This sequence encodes CAWTGDNYGYTF.

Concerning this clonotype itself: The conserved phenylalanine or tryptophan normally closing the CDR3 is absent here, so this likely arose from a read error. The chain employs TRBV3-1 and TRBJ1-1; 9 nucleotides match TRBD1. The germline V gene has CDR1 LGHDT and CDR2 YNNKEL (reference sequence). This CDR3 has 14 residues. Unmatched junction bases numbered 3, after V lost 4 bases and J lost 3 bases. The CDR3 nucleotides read TGTGCCAGCAGCCTCCGGGACAGGGACACTGAAGCTTTCCTT. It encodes CASSLRDRDTEAFL.